The 5 T cell receptor beta chains below were found in one sample sequenced in a study of blood T cell repertoires in COVID-19. Libraries were prepared by immunoSEQ multiplex PCR; TCRdb keeps only in-frame clonotypes and omits some of them. Of 120,000 or so clones listed, 75% to 85% are singletons. Input material: peripheral blood. Source of these receptors: a man aged 40-50 years with active or convalescent COVID-19.

The CDR3 nucleotides are TGTGCCAGCAGCCCCGTCCCCGGGATAACGGAGACCCAGTACTTC. This encodes CASSPVPGITETQYF. The V call is TRBV9, the J call TRBJ2-5, with TRBD2 as a possible D gene (5 bases). The CDR3 runs to 15 residues. With 4 bases removed from V and 5 bases from J, the gap between germline ends came to 18 bases. CDR1 and CDR2 from the germline V gene are SGDLS and YYNGEE.

V and J are TRBV4-2 and TRBJ2-3, with 8 bases identical to TRBD2. Germline assignment: CDR1 LGHNA and CDR2 YNFKEQ. J was trimmed by 5 bases and V by 0 bases; bases with no gene match: 10. The CDR3 sequence is 17 residues long. The DNA for the CDR3 is TGTGCCAGCAGCCAAGAACCCAGCGGGAGTATTAGAGATACGCAGTATTTT. Its protein product is CASSQEPSGSIRDTQYF.

The chain uses TRBV6-1 and TRBJ1-3; the D is unclear. CDR3 size: 15 residues. Germline V gene lookup returns CDR1 MNHNS and CDR2 SASEGT. The V end was cut by 2 bases, the J end by 0 bases, with 8 bases between. Here the CDR3 DNA reads TGTGCCAGCAGTGAACGTGAGTTCTCTGGAAACACCATATATTTT. Its protein is CASSEREFSGNTIYF.

The chain joins TRBV5-6 to TRBJ1-2; D may be TRBD1 (5 bases). Germline CDR1 reads SGHDT; CDR2 reads YYEEEE. There are 14 residues in the CDR3. V was pared by 2 bases and J by 3 bases, with 11 bases between. Here the CDR3 reads CASSLVWGDYGYTF. In DNA, the CDR3 is TGTGCCAGCAGCTTAGTATGGGGGGACTATGGCTACACCTTC.

The J gene is TRBJ1-1, the V gene TRBV30; 8 positions agree with TRBD1. Germline V CDR1 and CDR2: GTSNPN, SVGIG (reference sequence). V lost 5 bases and J lost 3; bases outside the gene matches: 11. This CDR3 spans 15 amino acids. The chain's CDR3 is CAWAPQGAGYTEAFF. Here the CDR3 DNA reads TGTGCCTGGGCCCCTCAGGGGGCCGGATACACTGAAGCTTTCTTT.